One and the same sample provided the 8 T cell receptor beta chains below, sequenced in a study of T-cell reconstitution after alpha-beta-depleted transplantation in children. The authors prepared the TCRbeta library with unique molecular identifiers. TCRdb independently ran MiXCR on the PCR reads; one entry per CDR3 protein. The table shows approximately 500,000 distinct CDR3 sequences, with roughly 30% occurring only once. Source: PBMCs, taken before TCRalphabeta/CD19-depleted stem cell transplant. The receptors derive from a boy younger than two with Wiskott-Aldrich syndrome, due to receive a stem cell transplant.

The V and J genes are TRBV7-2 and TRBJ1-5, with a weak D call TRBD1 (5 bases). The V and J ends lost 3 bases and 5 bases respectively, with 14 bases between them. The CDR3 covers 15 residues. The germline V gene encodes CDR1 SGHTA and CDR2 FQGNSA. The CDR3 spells CASSLHGTNDQPQHF. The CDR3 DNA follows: TGTGCCAGCAGCTTGCACGGGACCAATGATCAGCCCCAGCATTTT.

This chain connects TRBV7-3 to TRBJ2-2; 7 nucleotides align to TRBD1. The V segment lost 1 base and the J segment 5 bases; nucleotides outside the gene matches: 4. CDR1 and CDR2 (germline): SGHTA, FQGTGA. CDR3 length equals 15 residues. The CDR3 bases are TGTGCCAGCAGCTTAAGGGGACAGATAACCGGGGAGCTGTTTTTT. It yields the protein CASSLRGQITGELFF.

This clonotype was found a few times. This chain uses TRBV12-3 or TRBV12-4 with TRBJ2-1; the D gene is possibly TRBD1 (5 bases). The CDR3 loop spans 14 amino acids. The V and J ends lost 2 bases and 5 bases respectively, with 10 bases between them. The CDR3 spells CASSLFDRNNEQFF. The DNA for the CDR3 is TGTGCCAGCAGTTTATTCGACAGAAACAATGAGCAGTTCTTC.

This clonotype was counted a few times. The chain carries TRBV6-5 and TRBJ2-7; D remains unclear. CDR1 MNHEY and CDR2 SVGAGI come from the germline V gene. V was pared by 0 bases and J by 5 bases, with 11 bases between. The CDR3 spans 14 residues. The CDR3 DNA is TGTGCCAGCAGTTACTCTATCGCGTCGAACGAGCAGTACTTC. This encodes CASSYSIASNEQYF.

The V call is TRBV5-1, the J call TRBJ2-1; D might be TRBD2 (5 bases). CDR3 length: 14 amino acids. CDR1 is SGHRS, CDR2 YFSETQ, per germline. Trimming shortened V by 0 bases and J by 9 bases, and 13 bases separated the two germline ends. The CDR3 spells CASSLVIGLGEQFF. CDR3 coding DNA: TGCGCCAGCAGCTTGGTAATCGGACTGGGTGAGCAGTTCTTC.

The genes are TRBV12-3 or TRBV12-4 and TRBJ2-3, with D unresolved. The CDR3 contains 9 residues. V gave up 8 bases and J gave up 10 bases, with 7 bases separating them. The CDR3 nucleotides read TGTGCCAGCGGGTGGGCGCAGTATTTT. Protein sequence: CASGWAQYF.

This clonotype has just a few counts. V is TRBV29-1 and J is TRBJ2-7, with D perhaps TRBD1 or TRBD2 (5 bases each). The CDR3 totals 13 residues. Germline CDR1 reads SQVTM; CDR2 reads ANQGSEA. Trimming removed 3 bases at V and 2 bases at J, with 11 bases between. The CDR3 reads CSVDRDGTYEQYF. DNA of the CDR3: TGCAGCGTTGATCGGGACGGGACCTACGAGCAGTACTTC.

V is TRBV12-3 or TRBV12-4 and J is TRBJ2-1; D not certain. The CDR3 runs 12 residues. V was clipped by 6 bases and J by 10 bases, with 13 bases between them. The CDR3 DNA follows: TGTGCCAGCAGGTCTCGGGCCAAAGAGCAGTTCTTC. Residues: CASRSRAKEQFF.